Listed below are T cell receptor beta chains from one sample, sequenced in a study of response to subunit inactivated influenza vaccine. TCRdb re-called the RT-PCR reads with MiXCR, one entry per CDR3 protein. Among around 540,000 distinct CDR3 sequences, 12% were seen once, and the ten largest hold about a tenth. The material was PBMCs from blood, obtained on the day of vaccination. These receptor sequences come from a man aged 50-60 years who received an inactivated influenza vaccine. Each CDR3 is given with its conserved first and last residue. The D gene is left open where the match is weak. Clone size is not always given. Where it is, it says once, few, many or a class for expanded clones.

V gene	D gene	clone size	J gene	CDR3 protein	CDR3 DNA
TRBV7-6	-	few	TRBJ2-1	CASSSSFGGTQRDNEQFF	TGTGCCAGCAGCTCCTCATTCGGTGGGACCCAAAGGGACAATGAGCAGTTCTTC
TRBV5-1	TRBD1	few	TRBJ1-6	CASSPDRGRNSPLHF	TGCGCCAGCAGCCCCGACAGGGGTCGTAATTCACCCCTCCACTTT
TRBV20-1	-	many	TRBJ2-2	CSAGIDIYTGELFF	TGCAGTGCCGGAATAGACATATACACCGGGGAGCTGTTTTTT
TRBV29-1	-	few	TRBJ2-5	CSADGGGQTQYF	TGCAGCGCTGATGGGGGCGGGCAGACCCAGTACTTC
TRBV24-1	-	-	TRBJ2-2	CATSSRGQGYYAGELFF	TGTGCCACCAGCTCACGAGGGCAGGGGTATTATGCCGGGGAGCTGTTTTTT
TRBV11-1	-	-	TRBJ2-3	CASSLERWDPTSTDTQYF	TGTGCCAGCAGCTTAGAACGATGGGACCCAACTAGCACAGATACGCAGTATTTT
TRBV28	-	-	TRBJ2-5	CASSQTDLGGQETQYF	TGTGCCAGCAGCCAAACAGACCTAGGTGGGCAAGAGACCCAGTACTTC
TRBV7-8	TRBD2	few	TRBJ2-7	CASSLGSGRASYEQYF	TGTGCCAGCAGCTTAGGTAGCGGGAGGGCCTCCTACGAGCAGTACTTC
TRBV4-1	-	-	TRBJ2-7	CASSQNRGLYEQYF	TGCGCCAGCAGCCAAAATAGGGGTCTCTACGAGCAGTACTTC
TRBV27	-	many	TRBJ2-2	CASSFEKMGTGELFF	TGTGCCAGCAGTTTTGAGAAGATGGGCACCGGGGAGCTGTTTTTT
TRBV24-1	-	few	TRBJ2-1	CATSKTSVNEQFF	TGTGCCACCAGCAAGACTAGTGTTAATGAGCAGTTCTTC
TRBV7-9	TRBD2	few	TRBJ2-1	CASSLGAGARYNEQFF	TGTGCCAGCAGCTTGGGTGCGGGAGCAAGGTACAATGAGCAGTTCTTC